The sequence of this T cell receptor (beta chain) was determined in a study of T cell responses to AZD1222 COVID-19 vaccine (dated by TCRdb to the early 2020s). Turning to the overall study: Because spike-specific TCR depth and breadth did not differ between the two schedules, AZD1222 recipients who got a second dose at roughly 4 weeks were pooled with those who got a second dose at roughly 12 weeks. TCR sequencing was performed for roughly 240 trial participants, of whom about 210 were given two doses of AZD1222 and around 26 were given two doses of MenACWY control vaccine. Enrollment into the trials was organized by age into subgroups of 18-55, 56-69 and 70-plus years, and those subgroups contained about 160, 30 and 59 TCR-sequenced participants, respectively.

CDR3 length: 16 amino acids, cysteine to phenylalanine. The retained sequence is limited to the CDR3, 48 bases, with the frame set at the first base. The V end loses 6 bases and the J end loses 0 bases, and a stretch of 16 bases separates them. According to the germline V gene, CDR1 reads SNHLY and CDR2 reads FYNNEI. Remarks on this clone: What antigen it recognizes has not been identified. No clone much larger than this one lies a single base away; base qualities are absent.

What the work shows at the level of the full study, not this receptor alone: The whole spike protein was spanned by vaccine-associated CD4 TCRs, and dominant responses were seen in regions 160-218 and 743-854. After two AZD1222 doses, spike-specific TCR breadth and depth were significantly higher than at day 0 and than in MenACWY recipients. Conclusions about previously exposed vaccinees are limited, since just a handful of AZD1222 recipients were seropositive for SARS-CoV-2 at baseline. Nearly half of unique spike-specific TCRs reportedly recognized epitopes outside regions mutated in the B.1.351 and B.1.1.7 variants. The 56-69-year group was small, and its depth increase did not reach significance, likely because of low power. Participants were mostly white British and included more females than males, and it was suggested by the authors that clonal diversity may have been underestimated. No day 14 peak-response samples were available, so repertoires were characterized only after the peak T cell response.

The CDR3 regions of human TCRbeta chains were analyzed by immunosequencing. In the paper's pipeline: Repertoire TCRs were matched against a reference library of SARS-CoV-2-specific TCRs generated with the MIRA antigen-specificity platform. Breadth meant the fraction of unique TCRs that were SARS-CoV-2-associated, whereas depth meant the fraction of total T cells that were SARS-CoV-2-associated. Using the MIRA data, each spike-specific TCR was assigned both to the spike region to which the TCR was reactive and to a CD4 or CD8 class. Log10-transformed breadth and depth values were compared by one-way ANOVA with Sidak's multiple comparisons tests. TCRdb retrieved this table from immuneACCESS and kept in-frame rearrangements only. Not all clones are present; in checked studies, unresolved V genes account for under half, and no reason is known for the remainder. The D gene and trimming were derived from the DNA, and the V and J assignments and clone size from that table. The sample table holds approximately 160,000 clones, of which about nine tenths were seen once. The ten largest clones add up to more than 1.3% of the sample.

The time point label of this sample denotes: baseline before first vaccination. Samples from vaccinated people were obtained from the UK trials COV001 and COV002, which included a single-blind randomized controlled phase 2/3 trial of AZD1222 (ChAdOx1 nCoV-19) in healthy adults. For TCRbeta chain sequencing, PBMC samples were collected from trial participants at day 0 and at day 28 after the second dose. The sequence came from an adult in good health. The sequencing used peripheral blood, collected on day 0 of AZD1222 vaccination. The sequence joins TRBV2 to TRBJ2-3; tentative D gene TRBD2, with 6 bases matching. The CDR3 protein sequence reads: CASRLEGATSTDTQYF. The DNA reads TGTGCCAGCAGGCTGGAGGGAGCCACTAGCACAGATACGCAGTATTTT.